This T cell receptor (beta chain) was documented in a study of T cell responses to AZD1222 COVID-19 vaccine. Generated by immunoSEQ multiplex PCR, the TCRdb table keeps only in-frame clones and is missing some. The table has about 83,000 clones, 80% to 90% seen once. CDR1 is MDHEN, CDR2 SYDVKM, per germline. V was pared by 7 bases and J by 8 bases, with 15 bases between. This CDR3 has 14 residues. The TCR was taken from an adult who received the AZD1222 COVID-19 vaccine. Sequenced here: peripheral blood, sampled 28 days after the second AZD1222 dose. The rearrangement joins TRBV28 to TRBJ1-6; D remains unclear. The CDR3: CASKQQFRYSPLHF. In DNA form, the CDR3 reads TGTGCCAGCAAACAGCAGTTTAGGTATTCACCCCTCCACTTT.